Included here is one TCR beta chain sequence, with context. The sample originates from a study of blood T cell repertoires in COVID-19. In the study's own analysis: Reference gene primer amplification yielded estimated nucleated cell counts. Clones were sequenced by immunoSEQ multiplex PCR, and TCRdb holds only the in-frame ones, with some missing. V and J calls and clone size are as listed in that table; D and trimming were resolved from the DNA. The table records around 250,000 clones, around 84% of them present only once. The ends were cut back, 0 bases at V and 6 bases at J, with 15 bases in the middle. Germline V CDR1 and CDR2: SGHKS, YYEKEE (reference sequence). There are 16 residues in the CDR3.

This clonotype was obtained from a man aged 35-49 years who had been exposed to COVID-19. Material: PBMCs or T cells enriched from blood (not recorded which). The chain recombines TRBV5-5 with TRBJ2-2; tentative D call: TRBD1 (5 bases). DNA of the CDR3: TGTGCCAGCAGCTTGGGCCAGGGTAGTGGGGCCGGGGAGCTGTTTTTT. As protein: CASSLGQGSGAGELFF.